The next 21 T cell receptor beta chains were all read from a single sample in a study of blood T cell repertoires in COVID-19 (TCRdb year 2020). The library came from the immunoSEQ multiplex PCR assay. Sourced from immuneACCESS, this table was stored by TCRdb with only in-frame sequences that have V and J called. A share of the clones is absent; for the studies checked, an unresolved V gene accounts for under half, and the remainder has no known explanation. The table for this sample lists about 330,000 clones; 65% to 90% of them were counted only once. Approximately 7.6% of the sample is in the top ten clones. The source material was peripheral blood. These receptors all come from a human donor in a cohort sampled during active COVID-19.

Details on this clone: Other DNA sequences of this sample code for an identical CDR3. The rearrangement uses TRBV11-1 and TRBJ2-3; 8 bases match TRBD2. V lost 4 bases to trimming and J lost 1 base; unmatched junction nucleotides: 4. From germline, CDR1 is SGHAT and CDR2 FQDESV (reference sequence). The CDR3 totals 15 residues. DNA for the CDR3: TGTGCCAGCAGCTCCAGCGGGGGCGGCACAGATACGCAGTATTTT. Translating gives CASSSSGGGTDTQYF.

The rearrangement links TRBV19 to TRBJ1-6; D is unresolved. The CDR3 has 13 residues. V was trimmed by 4 bases and J by 5 bases, leaving 6 bases between them. Germline CDR1 reads LNHDA; CDR2 reads SQIVND (reference sequence). The CDR3 loop is CASSRGDNSPLHF. CDR3 sequence (DNA): TGTGCCAGTAGTAGGGGAGATAATTCACCCCTCCACTTT.

The V gene is TRBV2, the J gene TRBJ1-3; a possible D gene is TRBD1 (6 bases). CDR1 is SNHLY and CDR2 is FYNNEI in the germline V gene. Trimming took off 6 bases at V and 0 bases at J, with 15 bases between the two ends. This CDR3 has 16 residues. CDR3 nucleotides: TGTGCCAGCAGGGGCATTGACAGGCGCTCTGGAAACACCATATATTTT. Protein product: CASRGIDRRSGNTIYF.

V and J are TRBV7-3 and TRBJ2-2, with unresolved D. Germline CDR1 is SGHTA and CDR2 is FQGTGA. Trimming took 8 bases from V and 5 from J, leaving 9 bases between them. The CDR3 consists of 12 residues. CDR3 region: CASESPTGELFF. The CDR3 nucleotides are TGTGCCAGCGAGTCCCCTACCGGGGAGCTGTTTTTT.

This clone came up once. The chain has TRBV5-1 and TRBJ2-2, with D possibly matching TRBD2 (6 bases). CDR3 size: 16 residues. Trimming shortened V by 0 bases and J by 4 bases, and 13 bases separated the two germline ends. Germline CDR1 and CDR2: SGHRS and YFSETQ. The CDR3 sequence is CASSLAGVRVTGELFF. CDR3 coding DNA: TGCGCCAGCAGCTTGGCGGGGGTCCGGGTCACCGGGGAGCTGTTTTTT.

In its sample, this clone was seen a few times. This chain uses TRBV19 with TRBJ1-5; D uncertain. The length of the CDR3 is 13 residues. V was clipped by 2 bases and J by 4 bases, with 6 bases between them. The germline V gene encodes CDR1 LNHDA and CDR2 SQIVND (reference sequence). Here the CDR3 reads CASSIPSNQPQHF. CDR3 sequence (DNA): TGTGCCAGTAGTATACCCTCTAATCAGCCCCAGCATTTT. Looking up the rest from reference TRBV19 and TRBJ1-5 gives the full variable domain: DGGITQSPKYLFRKEGQNVTLSCEQNLNHDAMYWYRQDPGQGLRLIYYSQIVNDFQKGDIAEGYSVSREKKESFPLTVTSAQKNPTAFYLCASSIPSNQPQHFGDGTRLSIL.

The chain carries TRBV24-1 and TRBJ2-3, with TRBD2 identical over 11 bases. The CDR3 consists of 19 residues. Germline V gene sequence: CDR1 KGHDR, CDR2 SFDVKD. J was trimmed by 2 bases and V by 5 bases; bases with no gene match: 14. The CDR3 here is CATSATGTSGTLATDTQYF. CDR3 nucleotides: TGTGCCACCAGTGCAACCGGGACTAGCGGCACTTTAGCCACAGATACGCAGTATTTT.

The chain joins TRBV11-2 to TRBJ2-3; TRBD2 is a possible D gene (6 bases). Germline CDR1 SGHAT, CDR2 FQNNGV. The length of the CDR3 is 13 residues. The V end lost 5 bases, the J end lost 3 bases, and 9 bases lay between the germline ends. Here the CDR3 DNA reads TGTGCCAGCAGCCTGGGACTTACAGATACGCAGTATTTT. Amino acid sequence: CASSLGLTDTQYF.

The genes are TRBV7-9 and TRBJ1-2, with 9 nucleotides matching TRBD1. Trimming took 4 bases from V and 7 from J; bases not matched to a gene: 1. The CDR3 totals 12 residues. Germline CDR1 and CDR2: SEHNR and FQNEAQ (reference sequence). For the CDR3, the DNA is TGTGCCAGCAGCTCGGGACAGGGTGGCTACACCTTC. Protein sequence: CASSSGQGGYTF.

The gene calls are TRBV2 and TRBJ2-5; 7 bases agree with TRBD2. Losses at the gene ends were 2 bases for V and 5 bases for J; bases not matched to a gene: 5. Germline CDR1 SNHLY, CDR2 FYNNEI. This CDR3 comprises 14 residues. This chain's CDR3 is CASSEILGGETQYF. The CDR3, as DNA: TGTGCCAGCAGTGAAATCCTGGGGGGGGAGACCCAGTACTTC.

A few counts support this clone. The chain is built from TRBV15 and TRBJ1-2; no firm D call. The ends were cut back, 5 bases at V and 3 bases at J, with 10 bases in the middle. Germline-derived CDR1 and CDR2 are LNHNV and YYDKDF (reference sequence). The CDR3 is 13 residues long. The CDR3 protein is CATSPGTYYGYTF. CDR3 coding DNA: TGTGCCACCAGCCCGGGAACCTACTATGGCTACACCTTC.

This rearrangement joins TRBV11-3 to TRBJ1-1; TRBD1 might be the D (6 bases). The CDR3 loop spans 12 amino acids. The ends were cut back, 7 bases at V and 11 bases at J, with 17 bases in the middle. CDR1 and CDR2 (germline): SGHNT, YENEEA. The CDR3 spells CASTMTGWEAFF. The CDR3 nucleotides are TGTGCCAGCACCATGACAGGTTGGGAGGCTTTCTTT. Full variable domain (rest looked up from reference TRBV11-3 and TRBJ1-1): EAGVVQSPRYKIIEKKQPVAFWCNPISGHNTLYWYLQNLGQGPELLIRYENEEAVDDSQLPKDRFSAERLKGVDSTLKIQPAELGDSAVYLCASTMTGWEAFFGQGTRLTVV.

This clone appeared once. The gene calls are TRBV19 and TRBJ2-7, with D perhaps TRBD1 (5 bases). Germline CDR1 LNHDA, CDR2 SQIVND (reference sequence). The ends were cut back, 0 bases at V and 1 base at J, with 10 bases in the middle. This CDR3 comprises 15 residues. CDR3 amino acids: CASSIEWTLSYEQYF. CDR3 in DNA: TGTGCCAGTAGTATAGAATGGACACTATCCTACGAGCAGTACTTC.

The genes are TRBV7-9 and TRBJ1-4; 9 bases agree with TRBD1. CDR3 length equals 17 residues. Trimming removed 5 bases from V and 0 bases from J; junction bases left unmatched: 7. Looked up from germline, CDR1 is SEHNR and CDR2 is FQNEAQ (reference sequence). The CDR3 nucleotides read TGTGCCAGCAGCGATCCGGGACAGGGTTCAACTAATGAAAAACTGTTTTTT. Translated, it gives CASSDPGQGSTNEKLFF. Drawing the rest from reference TRBV7-9 and TRBJ1-4, the complete variable domain is DTGVSQNPRHKITKRGQNVTFRCDPISEHNRLYWYRQTLGQGPEFLTYFQNEAQLEKSRLLSDRFSAERPKGSFSTLEIQRTEQGDSAMYLCASSDPGQGSTNEKLFFGSGTQLSVL.

This chain connects TRBV15 to TRBJ1-1, with 8 bases identical to TRBD1. Per the germline V gene, CDR1 is LNHNV and CDR2 is YYDKDF (reference sequence). V lost 9 bases, J lost 5 bases, and 5 bases stayed unmatched. The CDR3 covers 12 residues. CDR3 in DNA: TGTGCCACGTCAACAGGGGGGACTGAAGCTTTCTTT. As protein: CATSTGGTEAFF.

This clone was recorded many times. The J gene is TRBJ1-6, the V gene TRBV24-1, with D unclear. The V end was cut by 5 bases, the J end by 7 bases, with 11 bases between. In germline, CDR1 is KGHDR, CDR2 SFDVKD. The CDR3 totals 14 residues. CDR3 nucleotide sequence: TGTGCCACCAGTGCCGGGGTGGAAAATTCACCCCTCCACTTT. Its translation: CATSAGVENSPLHF.

This clone appeared once. The V gene is TRBV5-1, the J gene TRBJ2-5; 7 positions agree with TRBD1. V shed 3 bases, J shed 7 bases, and the junction held 9 bases outside the gene matches. Per the germline V gene, CDR1 is SGHRS and CDR2 is YFSETQ. The CDR3 extends over 14 amino acids. The CDR3 coding sequence is TGCGCCAGCAGCTCTACAGGGGCTGTGGGGACCCAGTACTTC. Translating it yields CASSSTGAVGTQYF.

V usage is TRBV12-3 or TRBV12-4 and J usage is TRBJ2-2; D gene unclear. The V end lost 7 bases, the J end lost 7 bases, and 7 bases lay between the germline ends. This CDR3 is 11 amino acids long. This CDR3 reads CASKSGGELFF. CDR3 DNA sequence: TGTGCCAGCAAGAGTGGCGGGGAGCTGTTTTTT.

The chain uses TRBV6-5 and TRBJ2-7; tentative D call: TRBD2 (7 bases). V was shortened by 2 bases and J by 3 bases, with 11 bases between the two germline ends. The germline CDR1 and CDR2 sequences are MNHEY and SVGAGI. This CDR3 region has 14 residues. The CDR3 spells CASSYGGGHYEQYF. The CDR3 DNA follows: TGTGCCAGCAGTTACGGCGGGGGCCACTACGAGCAGTACTTC.

The chain recombines TRBV5-1 with TRBJ1-6; D remains ambiguous. There are 13 residues in the CDR3. CDR1 and CDR2 from the germline V gene are SGHRS and YFSETQ. The ends were cut back, 4 bases at V and 1 base at J, with 3 bases in the middle. CDR3 DNA sequence: TGCGCCAGCAGCCTTTCCTATAATTCACCCCTCCACTTT. It is translated as CASSLSYNSPLHF.

The gene calls are TRBV10-2 and TRBJ2-3; D remains ambiguous. V was trimmed by 3 bases and J by 4 bases, leaving 5 bases between them. Germline assignment: CDR1 WSHSY and CDR2 SAAADI. The CDR3 is 12 residues long. CDR3 bases: TGCGCCAGCAGTGATCATCCAGATACGCAGTATTTT. Its translation: CASSDHPDTQYF.